This TCR beta chain was captured in a study of OX40 agonist ivuxolimab in advanced cancers. This table comes from immunoSEQ multiplex PCR, and its TCRdb copy is limited to in-frame clones, with some not included. The table shows tens of thousands of clones, with about 85% occurring only once. The CDR3 is 14 residues long. From germline, CDR1 is MDHEN and CDR2 SYDVKM. V lost 10 bases, J lost 10 bases, and 23 bases lay in between. Material: CD4+ or CD8+ T cells sorted from blood, obtained in a trial of the OX40 agonist ivuxolimab. The sequence came from an adult with an advanced solid tumor such as melanoma, head and neck, liver or kidney cancer. This chain connects TRBV28 to TRBJ2-1, with unresolved D. The CDR3 sequence: CATLPEGPVGEQFF. The CDR3 bases are TGTGCCACCCTTCCGGAAGGCCCTGTGGGAGAGCAGTTCTTC.